This T cell receptor (beta chain) appears in the sequencing data of a study of early T cells in non-severe SARS-CoV-2 infection. Study-level points and caveats: Reliance on VDJdb matching favored anti-spike CD8 responses; private and CD4 specificities were missed.

This clonotype was found many times. Its antigen is not identified. Molecules of cDNA were individually given unique molecular identifiers that were attached to them. TCRdb reprocessed the 5' RACE reads with MiXCR, giving one entry per CDR3 protein. This table holds 45,000 to 70,000 distinct CDR3 sequences, around 10% found once. The sequencing sample was made of whole blood. This clonotype was obtained from an adult who was a healthcare worker with PCR-confirmed SARS-CoV-2 infection or an uninfected control (not recorded which).

The CDR3 loop is CASSSPAVPETQYF. DNA for the CDR3: TGTGCCAGCAGTTCCCCAGCGGTTCCCGAGACCCAGTACTTC. The rearrangement uses TRBV12-3 or TRBV12-4 and TRBJ2-5; D is perhaps TRBD2 (5 bases). V was trimmed by 4 bases and J by 5 bases, leaving 14 bases between them. The CDR3 is made up of 14 amino acids.